Included here is one TCR beta chain sequence, with context. Antigen specificity is unknown. The assay was immunoSEQ multiplex PCR, and TCRdb's table has in-frame clones only and misses some. The sample holds tens of thousands of clones, about 80% seen once. The data belong to a study of a mutant IDH1 vaccine in newly diagnosed glioma. The germline V gene has CDR1 LNHNV and CDR2 YYDKDF (reference sequence). Trimming took 2 bases from V and 0 from J, leaving 10 bases between them. The CDR3 is made up of 16 amino acids. Described time point: week 23, last vaccination. Alongside topical imiquimod, each dose of vaccine comprised 300 ug of mutant IDH1 20-mer peptide.

The sequence came from a man aged 40-50 years with glioma. The material was PBMCs, obtained from a glioma patient whose treatment included an IDH1 peptide vaccine. This chain uses TRBV15 with TRBJ1-4, with D perhaps matching TRBD1 (5 bases). CDR3 amino acids: CATSRRQIATNEKLFF. The CDR3 DNA reads as TGTGCCACCAGCAGACGACAGATTGCAACTAATGAAAAACTGTTTTTT. The whole variable domain, filled in from reference TRBV15 and TRBJ1-4, reads DAMVIQNPRYQVTQFGKPVTLSCSQTLNHNVMYWYQQKSSQAPKLLFHYYDKDFNNEADTPDNFQSRRPNTSFCFLDIRSPGLGDTAMYLCATSRRQIATNEKLFFGSGTQLSVL.